The clone carrying this T cell receptor (beta chain) was seen once. The data were obtained in a study of blood T cell repertoires in COVID-19. Across the whole study: There were acute and convalescent COVID-19 samples, and they came from the United States, Italy and Spain. Sample material is recorded as cDNA or gDNA derived from T cells, B-cell-depleted T cells, or PBMCs.

In the original analysis: Reference gene primer amplification gave estimated nucleated cell counts. TCRdb's copy holds only in-frame clones and misses some; the assay was immunoSEQ multiplex PCR. That table gives V, J and clone size, and the DNA gave D and trimming. The data hold roughly 100,000 clones, with around 88% observed a single time. The CDR3 extends over 15 amino acids. Germline V gene lookup returns CDR1 SGHVS and CDR2 FNYEAQ. The ends were cut back, 1 base at V and 8 bases at J, with 14 bases in the middle. Sequencing used peripheral blood. This receptor was identified in a human donor in a cohort sampled during active COVID-19. J is TRBJ1-4 and V is TRBV7-6; possible D gene TRBD1, 5 bases. The CDR3 sequence is CASSLVSGGSEKLFF. In DNA form, the CDR3 reads TGTGCCAGCAGCTTAGTCAGCGGGGGGTCGGAAAAACTGTTTTTT. Filled out from reference TRBV7-6 and TRBJ1-4, the complete variable domain reads GAGVSQSPRYKVTKRGQDVALRCDPISGHVSLYWYRQALGQGPEFLTYFNYEAQQDKSGLPNDRFSAERPEGSISTLTIQRTEQRDSAMYRCASSLVSGGSEKLFFGSGTQLSVL.